This T cell receptor beta chain originates from a study of blood T cell repertoires in COVID-19. Assignment of participants to cohorts was predicated upon participant-reported clinical history. The CDR3 consists of 15 residues. Germline-derived CDR1 and CDR2 are MNHEY and SVGAGI. V was clipped by 6 bases and J by 6 bases; unmatched bases: 9. TCRdb's copy holds only in-frame clones and misses some; the assay was immunoSEQ multiplex PCR. This table has about 180,000 clones, around 80% appearing once. The sequence came from a man between 60 and 70 years old who had been exposed to COVID-19. The chain is built from TRBV6-5 and TRBJ2-1; 9 bases align to TRBD1. Sequenced material: PBMCs or T cells enriched from blood (not recorded which). CDR3 in DNA: TGTGCCAGCAGAAAGAGACAGGGGGTTGCCAATGAGCAGTTCTTC. Its protein product is CASRKRQGVANEQFF.